The rows below give T cell receptor beta chains drawn from one sample of a study of shared clonotypes between healthy human individuals. Profiling relied on immunoSEQ multiplex PCR, and the TCRdb table lists in-frame clones only, not all of them. The profile shows around 2.1 million clones, around 95% of them singletons. The sequenced material came from naive CD4+ T cells sorted from blood. The source of these receptors is a man aged 18-30 years in good health. The CDR3 runs from the conserved cysteine through the conserved F or W. The size field is filled for only some rows; it gives once, few, many or a size class.

J: TRBJ1-3; V: TRBV18; size: -; CDR3: CASSRAQGDTIYF
J: TRBJ2-1; V: TRBV5-1; size: -; CDR3: CASSLAGAGTNEQFF
J: TRBJ1-3; V: TRBV7-9; size: -; CDR3: CASSYRDRGQNTIYF
J: TRBJ1-2; V: TRBV6-5; size: -; CDR3: CASSPLGRGSGYTF
J: TRBJ1-5; V: TRBV7-8; size: -; CDR3: CASSLVNQPQHF
J: TRBJ2-7; V: TRBV29-1; size: -; CDR3: CSARLAGVYEQYF
J: TRBJ2-3; V: TRBV2; size: once; CDR3: CASSEQVHTQYF
J: TRBJ2-7; V: TRBV27; size: -; CDR3: CASSLVRGYEQYF
J: TRBJ1-2; V: TRBV7-9; size: -; CDR3: CASSVQGLGYGYTF
J: TRBJ1-1; V: TRBV4-3; size: -; CDR3: CASSPSPVLNTEAFF
J: TRBJ2-1; V: TRBV18; size: -; CDR3: CASSGSGVSSYNEQFF
J: TRBJ2-7; V: TRBV29-1; size: -; CDR3: CSVDSGGPSYEQYF
J: TRBJ2-5; V: TRBV7-6; size: -; CDR3: CASSLNSWRMAQYF
J: TRBJ1-2; V: TRBV7-9; size: -; CDR3: CASSPSPGTGGRLARGYTF
J: TRBJ2-7; V: TRBV6-6; size: -; CDR3: CASSRKIVGEQYF
J: TRBJ1-1; V: TRBV5-1; size: -; CDR3: CASRGDTWNTEAFF
J: TRBJ1-2; V: TRBV25-1; size: -; CDR3: CASSEGARVGYTF
J: TRBJ2-7; V: TRBV6-6; size: -; CDR3: CASRAGGPYEQYF
J: TRBJ2-6; V: TRBV7-2; size: -; CDR3: CASSSDSGANVLTF
J: TRBJ2-7; V: TRBV28; size: -; CDR3: CASSATTGRYYEQYF
J: TRBJ2-3; V: TRBV9; size: -; CDR3: CASSVAQSTDTQYF
J: TRBJ1-1; V: TRBV7-9; size: -; CDR3: CASRRHSAQDGTEAFF
J: TRBJ1-6; V: TRBV10-3; size: once; CDR3: CAISESSTYSPLHF
J: TRBJ1-2; V: TRBV2; size: -; CDR3: CASSKRQGTNYGYTF
J: TRBJ2-1; V: TRBV25-1; size: -; CDR3: CASSDFRDGGDNEQFF
J: TRBJ2-7; V: TRBV9; size: -; CDR3: CASSVVVGGEQYF
J: TRBJ2-2; V: TRBV30; size: -; CDR3: CAWSPATNTGELFF
J: TRBJ2-2; V: TRBV5-1; size: -; CDR3: CASSGAVEPGTGELFF
J: TRBJ2-1; V: TRBV30; size: -; CDR3: CAWRSRSEQFF
J: TRBJ2-3; V: TRBV27; size: -; CDR3: CASSFEGRISTDTQYF
J: TRBJ1-2; V: TRBV29-1; size: -; CDR3: CSVEKLLTGMRYTF
J: TRBJ2-1; V: TRBV30; size: -; CDR3: CACPGRTRVNEQFF
J: TRBJ2-7; V: TRBV5-8; size: -; CDR3: CASSLIQGHSYEQYF
J: TRBJ2-1; V: TRBV6-6; size: -; CDR3: CASSYRQGGDEQFF
J: TRBJ1-3; V: TRBV4-2; size: -; CDR3: CASSQRGWGEVAGNTIYF
J: TRBJ1-1; V: TRBV4-1; size: -; CDR3: CASSQVALGTEAFF
J: TRBJ2-3; V: TRBV2; size: once; CDR3: CASRLAGQGADTQYF
J: TRBJ1-6; V: TRBV10-3; size: -; CDR3: CAISYGQGLNSPLHF
J: TRBJ1-4; V: TRBV7-9; size: -; CDR3: CASSLYRDRDNEKLFF
J: TRBJ2-3; V: TRBV6-1; size: -; CDR3: CASRTSGDTQYF
J: TRBJ2-7; V: TRBV15; size: -; CDR3: CATSSDRGSEQYF